This T cell receptor beta chain was sequenced during a study of metastatic and nonmetastatic thyroid tumors. The germline V gene has CDR1 MNHEY and CDR2 SMNVEV (reference sequence). The CDR3 consists of 14 residues. V gave up 1 base and J gave up 8 bases, with 12 bases separating them. As concerns this clone: Its specificity is unknown.

Study conclusions and caveats: It was reported that TCR beta diversity was significantly higher in malignant thyroid tumors than benign nodules, in blood and tumor.

Patients were all untreated before their thyroid surgery. TCRdb re-analyzed the PCR reads using MiXCR. The sample includes over 3,500 clones, 30% to 40% of them seen just once. This TCR came from a male donor with papillary thyroid cancer or a benign thyroid nodule (not recorded which). Some clones in this sample may be carry-over from other donors' samples. V gene TRBV27 combines with J gene TRBJ2-1; the D gene is possibly TRBD2 (5 bases). Sequencing was carried out using adjacent normal tissue. Written as DNA, the CDR3 is TGTGCCAGCAGTTTATACACTAGAGAGGATGAGCAGTTCTTC. This codes for CASSLYTREDEQFF.